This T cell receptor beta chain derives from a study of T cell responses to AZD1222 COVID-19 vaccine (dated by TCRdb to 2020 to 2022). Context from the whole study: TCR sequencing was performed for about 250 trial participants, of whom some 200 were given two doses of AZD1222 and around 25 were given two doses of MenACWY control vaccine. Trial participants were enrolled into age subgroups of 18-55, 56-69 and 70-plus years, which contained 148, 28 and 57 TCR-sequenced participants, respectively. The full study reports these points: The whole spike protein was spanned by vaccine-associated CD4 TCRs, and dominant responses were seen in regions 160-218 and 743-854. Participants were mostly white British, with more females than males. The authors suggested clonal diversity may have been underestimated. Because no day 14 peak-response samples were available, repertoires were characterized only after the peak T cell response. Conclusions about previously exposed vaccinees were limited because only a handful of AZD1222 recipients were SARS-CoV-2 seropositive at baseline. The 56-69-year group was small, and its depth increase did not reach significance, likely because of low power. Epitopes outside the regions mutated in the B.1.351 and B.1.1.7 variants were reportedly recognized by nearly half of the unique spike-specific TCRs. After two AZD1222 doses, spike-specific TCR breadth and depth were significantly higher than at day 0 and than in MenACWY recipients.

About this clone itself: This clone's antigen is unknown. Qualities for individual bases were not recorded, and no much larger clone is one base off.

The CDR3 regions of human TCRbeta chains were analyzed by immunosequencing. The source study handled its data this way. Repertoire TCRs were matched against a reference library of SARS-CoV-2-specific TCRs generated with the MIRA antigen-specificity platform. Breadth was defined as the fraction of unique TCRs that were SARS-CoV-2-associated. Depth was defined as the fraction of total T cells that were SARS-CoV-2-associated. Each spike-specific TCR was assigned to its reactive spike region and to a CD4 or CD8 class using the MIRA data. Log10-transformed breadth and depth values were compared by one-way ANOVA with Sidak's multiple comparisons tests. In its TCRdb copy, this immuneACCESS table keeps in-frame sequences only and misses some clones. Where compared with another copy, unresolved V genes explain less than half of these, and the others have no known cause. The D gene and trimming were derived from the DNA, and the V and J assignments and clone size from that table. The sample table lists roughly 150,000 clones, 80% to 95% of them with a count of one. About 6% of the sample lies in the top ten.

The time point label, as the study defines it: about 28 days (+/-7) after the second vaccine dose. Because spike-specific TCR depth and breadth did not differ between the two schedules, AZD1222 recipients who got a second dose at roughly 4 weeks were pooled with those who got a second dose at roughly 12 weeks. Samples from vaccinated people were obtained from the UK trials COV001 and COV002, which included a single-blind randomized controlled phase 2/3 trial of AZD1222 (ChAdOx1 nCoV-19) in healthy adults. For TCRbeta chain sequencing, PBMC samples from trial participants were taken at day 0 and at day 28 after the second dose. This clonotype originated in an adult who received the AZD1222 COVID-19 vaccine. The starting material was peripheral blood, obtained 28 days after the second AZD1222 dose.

The DNA sequence is TGTGCCAGTAGGACATTAGAGCTTTACAGGGATGGTGAAAAACTGTTTTTT. The translation is CASRTLELYRDGEKLFF. The rearrangement joined TRBV19 to TRBJ1-4; the best D guess is TRBD1, with 6 bases matching. The germline ends are 24 bases apart after V is trimmed by 6 bases and J by 7 bases. As encoded in the germline V gene (reference sequence), CDR1 is LNHDA while CDR2 is SQIVND. The CDR3 numbers 17 residues from cysteine through phenylalanine. Solely the CDR3 DNA is kept, with 51 bases framed from the first base.